One sample yielded the 20 T cell receptor beta chains listed below, sequenced in a study of Graves' ophthalmopathy and Graves' hyperthyroidism. Researchers took RNA transcripts and amplified TCR beta CDR3 regions from them. RT-PCR with HTBI primers came first, then second-round multiplex PCR. TCRdb passed the multiplex PCR reads through MiXCR, listing each CDR3 protein once. This table has around 1.1 million distinct CDR3 sequences, about 40% appearing once. The sequencing sample was made of peripheral blood or thyroid tissue (not recorded which). The receptors here all came from an adult man with Graves' hyperthyroidism.

In its sample, this clonotype was seen many times. This chain connects TRBV7-2 to TRBJ1-3; D possibly corresponds to TRBD1 (5 bases). The CDR3 has 16 residues. V was clipped by 7 bases and J by 4 bases, with 20 bases between them. Per germline, CDR1 SGHTA and CDR2 FQGNSA. The CDR3 sequence is CASTLPQGVGGNTIYF. CDR3 bases: TGTGCCAGCACCCTCCCCCAGGGTGTAGGAGGAAACACCATATATTTT. The variable domain in full, with the rest retrieved from reference TRBV7-2 and TRBJ1-3, is GAGVSQSPSNKVTEKGKDVELRCDPISGHTALYWYRQSLGQGLEFLIYFQGNSAPDKSGLPSDRFSAERTGGSVSTLTIQRTQQEDSAVYLCASTLPQGVGGNTIYFGEGSWLTVV.

The chain recombines TRBV4-2 with TRBJ1-2, with 8 bases aligning to TRBD1. Germline V gene sequence: CDR1 LGHNA, CDR2 YNFKEQ. The trim removed 0 bases at V and 8 bases at J, leaving 14 bases unmatched. The CDR3 runs to 17 residues. The CDR3 spells CASSQDQAAGGAKGYTF. The CDR3 coding sequence is TGTGCCAGCAGCCAAGATCAAGCAGCAGGGGGCGCAAAGGGCTACACCTTC.

The CDR3 sequence: CASNRGPVSYEQYF. The CDR3 DNA reads TGTGCCAGCAATAGGGGGCCCGTGTCCTACGAGCAGTACTTC. This chain joins TRBV2 and TRBJ2-7; 7 bases are shared with TRBD1. CDR3 length equals 14 residues. The germline CDR1 and CDR2 sequences are SNHLY and FYNNEI. The junction had 7 bases not matched to a gene; V was cut back by 7 bases and J by 1 base.

Points on this clonotype: Germline and junction disagree at one end, which may indicate a read error. The rearrangement joins TRBV19 to TRBJ2-6, with D possibly matching TRBD2 (5 bases). Germline values: CDR1 LNHDA, CDR2 SQIVND (reference sequence). The CDR3 is 13 residues long. The CDR3 DNA sequence: TGTGCCAGTAGTCTTTGGACGGGGAACACTGAAGCTTTC. Residues: CASSLWTGNTEAF. Supplemented by reference TRBV19 and TRBJ2-6, the full variable domain reads DGGITQSPKYLFRKEGQNVTLSCEQNLNHDAMYWYRQDPGQGLRLIYYSQIVNDFQKGDIAEGYSVSREKKESFPLTVTSAQKNPTAFYLCASSLWTGNTEAFGAGSRLTVL.

This clonotype was seen a few times. The chain recombines TRBV19 with TRBJ2-7, with D perhaps TRBD2 (7 bases). In germline, CDR1 is LNHDA, CDR2 SQIVND (reference sequence). V was pared by 3 bases and J by 2 bases, with 14 bases between. There are 15 residues in the CDR3. CDR3 region: CASSIRGALAYEQYF. CDR3 DNA sequence: TGTGCCAGTAGTATCCGGGGGGCCCTAGCCTACGAGCAGTACTTC.

The V gene is TRBV5-1, the J gene TRBJ2-7; 7 bases align to TRBD1. Germline trimming cut 4 bases from V and 4 bases from J; bases unmatched to any gene: 17. The germline V gene has CDR1 SGHRS and CDR2 YFSETQ. CDR3 length: 17 residues. CDR3 DNA: TGCGCCAGCAGCCCCGAACCACAGGGGACAGCCATTTACGAGCAGTACTTC. Its protein is CASSPEPQGTAIYEQYF. Looking up the rest from reference TRBV5-1 and TRBJ2-7 gives the full variable domain: KAGVTQTPRYLIKTRGQQVTLSCSPISGHRSVSWYQQTPGQGLQFLFEYFSETQRNKGNFPGRFSGRQFSNSRSEMNVSTLELGDSALYLCASSPEPQGTAIYEQYFGPGTRLTVT.

This clonotype was observed at least ten times. The chain uses TRBV5-6 and TRBJ1-1; weak D call: TRBD1 (5 bases). CDR1 and CDR2 from the germline V gene are SGHDT and YYEEEE. Trimming took 4 bases from V and 1 from J, leaving 11 bases between them. This CDR3 has 14 amino acids. CDR3 sequence reads: CASSKTTENTEAFF. As DNA, the CDR3 is TGTGCCAGCAGCAAAACGACAGAGAACACTGAAGCTTTCTTT.

CDR3 in amino acids: CATDPAGGALGAFF. CDR3 nucleotide sequence: TGTGCCACCGACCCTGCAGGGGGCGCGTTAGGAGCTTTCTTT. The chain uses TRBV10-3 and TRBJ1-1, with TRBD1 identical over 8 bases. Germline assignment: CDR1 ENHRY and CDR2 SYGVKD. The CDR3 consists of 14 residues. The V segment lost 10 bases and the J segment 10 bases; nucleotides outside the gene matches: 17.

In its sample, this clonotype was seen many times. The genes are TRBV29-1 and TRBJ2-7, with D tentatively TRBD1 or TRBD2 (5 bases each). Germline CDR1 SQVTM, CDR2 ANQGSEA. The CDR3 extends over 11 amino acids. V lost 3 bases and J lost 2, with 5 bases in between. CDR3 sequence: CSVEGAYEQYF. CDR3 bases: TGCAGCGTTGAGGGGGCCTACGAGCAGTACTTC.

At least ten counts were recorded for this clonotype. The V call is TRBV5-1, the J call TRBJ2-7; TRBD2 agrees at 7 bases. V trimming: 4 bases; J trimming: 4 bases; junction bases outside the gene matches: 14. Per the germline V gene, CDR1 is SGHRS and CDR2 is YFSETQ. This CDR3 contains 16 residues. The CDR3 coding sequence is TGCGCCAGCAGCCGGGAGGCTTTGGTCAGGGAGTACGAGCAGTACTTC. Its translation is CASSREALVREYEQYF.

This clonotype was recorded at least ten times. The chain uses TRBV7-2 and TRBJ2-7; D gene unclear. V dropped 0 bases and J dropped 2 bases, with 8 bases sitting between them. Germline CDR1 and CDR2: SGHTA and FQGNSA. The CDR3 sequence is 14 residues long. The CDR3 region has the DNA TGTGCCAGCAGCTTAGCAGGGATCACCTACGAGCAGTACTTC. Amino acid sequence: CASSLAGITYEQYF. Based on the CDR3 plus reference TRBV7-2 and TRBJ2-7, the full variable domain is GAGVSQSPSNKVTEKGKDVELRCDPISGHTALYWYRQSLGQGLEFLIYFQGNSAPDKSGLPSDRFSAERTGGSVSTLTIQRTQQEDSAVYLCASSLAGITYEQYFGPGTRLTVT.

This clonotype was counted at least ten times. The gene calls are TRBV19 and TRBJ2-6; D possibly corresponds to TRBD1 (6 bases). This CDR3 comprises 16 residues. The V end lost 10 bases, the J end lost 0 bases, and 16 bases lay between the germline ends. The germline gives CDR1 LNHDA, CDR2 SQIVND (reference sequence). DNA for the CDR3: TGTGCCACCTCTAGTTGGGGGCTCTCTGGGGCCAACGTCCTGACTTTC. Its translation is CATSSWGLSGANVLTF.

At least ten counts were recorded for this clonotype. The V call is TRBV12-3 or TRBV12-4, the J call TRBJ1-2; D is undetermined. The CDR3 consists of 11 residues. V lost 4 bases and J lost 7, with 7 bases in between. The CDR3 here is CASSSSSGYTF. The DNA for the CDR3 is TGTGCCAGCAGTTCGTCCAGTGGCTACACCTTC.

This clonotype was recorded many times. The V and J genes are TRBV9 and TRBJ2-6, with D uncertain. Germline CDR1 and CDR2: SGDLS and YYNGEE. This CDR3 comprises 14 residues. Trimming cost V 4 bases and J 4 bases, with 9 bases left between them. The CDR3 DNA reads TGTGCCAGCAGCCAACGATCGGGGGCCAACGTCCTGACTTTC. This gives the protein CASSQRSGANVLTF.

The J gene is TRBJ2-5, the V gene TRBV10-3; tentatively, D is TRBD1 or TRBD2 (6 bases each). Looked up from germline, CDR1 is ENHRY and CDR2 is SYGVKD. The CDR3 has 15 amino acids. The V end lost 6 bases, the J end lost 2 bases, and 16 bases lay between the germline ends. CDR3 DNA: TGTGCCATCAGCAAACTAAAGGGGGGTCAAGAGACCCAGTACTTC. Protein: CAISKLKGGQETQYF.

V is TRBV10-2 and J is TRBJ2-7, with unresolved D. The CDR3 contains 11 residues. V was shortened by 7 bases and J by 7 bases, with 11 bases between the two germline ends. Per germline, CDR1 WSHSY and CDR2 SAAADI. CDR3 loop: CASMVGTEQYF. In DNA form, the CDR3 reads TGCGCCAGCATGGTAGGCACGGAGCAGTACTTC.

At least ten counts were recorded for this clonotype. The chain has TRBV24-1 and TRBJ2-5; a possible D gene is TRBD2 (6 bases). The CDR3 length is 15 residues. Deletions cut 4 bases from V and 5 bases from J, with 16 bases between. Germline-derived CDR1 and CDR2 are KGHDR and SFDVKD. CDR3 coding DNA: TGTGCCACCAGTGACCCAACCGTTGGGGGGGAGACCCAGTACTTC. Amino acids: CATSDPTVGGETQYF.

This CDR3 is CASSFLAGQETQYF. CDR3 nucleotides: TGTGCCAGCAGCTTCCTAGCGGGTCAAGAGACCCAGTACTTC. The chain recombines TRBV7-9 with TRBJ2-5, with TRBD2 identical over 8 bases. This CDR3 has 14 amino acids. CDR1 and CDR2 (germline): SEHNR, FQNEAQ (reference sequence). V trimming: 3 bases; J trimming: 2 bases; junction bases outside the gene matches: 2.

V gene TRBV29-1 combines with J gene TRBJ2-5; 9 bases map to TRBD1. The CDR3 length is 13 residues. Losses at the gene ends were 7 bases for V and 5 bases for J; bases not matched to a gene: 8. Per germline, CDR1 SQVTM and CDR2 ANQGSEA. The CDR3 here is CSALQGAGETQYF. CDR3 nucleotides: TGCAGCGCACTACAGGGGGCTGGGGAGACCCAGTACTTC.

This clonotype was recorded a few times. The rearrangement uses TRBV29-1 and TRBJ2-3; tentative D call: TRBD2 (5 bases). V lost 2 bases and J lost 1, with 16 bases in between. Germline loops: CDR1 SQVTM, CDR2 ANQGSEA. The CDR3 sequence is 16 residues long. CDR3 amino acids: CSVERGHRSGTDTQYF. The CDR3, as DNA: TGCAGCGTTGAAAGAGGGCACCGCAGTGGCACAGATACGCAGTATTTT.